This T cell receptor (beta chain) was identified during a study of regulatory T cells in long-lasting Graves disease (dated by TCRdb to about 2021). Some background on the complete study: In the newly diagnosed Graves' disease group, patients had been taking antithyroid drugs for less than 3 months. The study was registered as a clinical trial and conducted in China. A total of some 33 samples were covered by TCR sequencing, comprising some 13 persistent and roughly 20 newly diagnosed Graves' disease patients. Patients with persistent Graves' disease were compared with patients with newly diagnosed Graves' disease using TCR sequencing and RNA sequencing of peripheral blood. General study outcomes and caveats: TRBV28, TRBJ1-2 and TRBJ2-5 were preferentially used in persistent disease, while TRBV20-1 and TRBJ2-1 were favored in newly diagnosed disease. Persistent patients shared more public clonotypes among themselves (around 2,800) than newly diagnosed patients did (approximately 970). The small sample size was acknowledged by the authors as a limitation that may reduce accuracy. The study examined only peripheral blood because the primary lesion, thyroid tissue, could not be accessed. Sequencing and analysis were limited to the TCR beta chain. Compared with newly diagnosed patients, persistent Graves' disease patients had lower TCR Shannon entropy and fewer highly expanded clones, which suggests clonal expansion.

The germline V gene encodes CDR1 SEHNR and CDR2 FQNEAQ (reference sequence). Relative to germline, V is 5 bases shorter and J is 1 base shorter, with 9 bases between their ends. From cysteine to phenylalanine, the CDR3 is 14 amino acids long. Just CDR3 DNA is preserved here, 42 bases in frame from base 1. Interpreted using the paper, the time point label stands for: newly diagnosed GD, antithyroid drugs for less than 3 months. For both TCR sequencing and RNA sequencing, RNA was extracted from PBMCs using TRIzol. The diagnosis of Graves' disease followed American Thyroid Association guidelines. Patients for the study were recruited at an endocrinology department in Xi'an, China. From each patient, nine milliliters of peripheral blood was collected into an EDTA anticoagulant tube. PBMCs were isolated by Ficoll Paque Plus density gradient separation without further T cell sorting. An Agilent 2100 Bioanalyzer and agarose gel were used to assess RNA quality, and a NanoDrop 2000 was used to measure RNA concentration.

The library was generated by multiplex PCR. Sequencing was performed on an Illumina HiSeq 4000. To build TCR beta libraries, CDR3 regions were amplified by Arm-PCR using iRepertoire HTBI primers. Before sequencing, the PCR products underwent gel purification. On the study's bioinformatics: Gene usage analysis of CDR3 amino acid clonotypes relied on the 60 to 65 TRBV and over 13 TRBJ segments identified across samples. COPE and FqMerger were used to merge the filtered high-quality paired reads into contigs. BLAST was used to align contigs to IMGT TRBV, TRBD and TRBJ reference genes, with CDR3 defined following IMGT. Any clonotype with a frequency above 0.1% was classified as a highly expanded clone. Repertoire diversity was measured by Shannon entropy, and V-J evenness by the Gini coefficient. A clonotype found in more than one individual was treated as public. The public reads were run again by TCRdb, first through fastp at Q25 and then through MiXCR, and only productive beta chains were kept. Each CDR3 protein appears once, grouped with its most common genes and DNA. The authors' filters were not applied to this entry. The sample table contains approximately 560,000 distinct CDR3 sequences; only one count was recorded for about 16% of them. The biggest ten clones account for about 12% of the sample.

This clonotype was seen more than once but under ten times. There is no known antigen for this receptor. No per-base quality is available; no much larger clone lies one base away. A further study also used this sample, focusing on T cells in Graves' hyperthyroidism and ophthalmopathy. As the second paper documents: Graves' hyperthyroidism was defined as stable when no progression to ophthalmopathy occurred over 18 months of follow-up. Hyperthyroidism patients were newly diagnosed, had a disease duration of under 2 months, and were aged 18 to 65 years. The study excluded patients with uncontrolled infections, other autoimmune diseases, pregnancy or lactation. Clinical symptoms, serum thyroxine and TRAb, thyroid ultrasound, and orbital computed tomography formed the basis for the diagnoses. The first round of RT-PCR for the TCR CDR3 was performed with the HTBI primer set and the Qiagen OneStep RT-PCR kit. Most expanded thyroid clonotypes (frequency above 0.001) were also detected in blood, suggesting blood repertoires may reflect thyroid immune responses. In cross-validation, a model built on a 13 V-J signature told ophthalmopathy apart from stable hyperthyroidism with approximately 90% sensitivity and roughly 83% specificity, and in testing the same model reached 80%/75%. In validation, the model predicted progression to ophthalmopathy a median of roughly 6.2 months before onset, with roughly 68% sensitivity and about 72% specificity. A discovery cohort of about 96 patients, about 44 with Graves' ophthalmopathy and 55 to 65 with stable Graves' hyperthyroidism, was used to find distinguishing TCR V-J signatures. Prospective prediction of ophthalmopathy was tested in an independent validation cohort consisting of 18 hyperthyroidism patients and 17 patients who later progressed to ophthalmopathy. The 100 discovery patients were randomly split 7:3 into training and test sets. Thyroid tissue and blood T-cell repertoires from about six Graves' hyperthyroidism patients were also compared in the study. Following sampling, methimazole starting at 30 mg daily was given to hyperthyroidism patients, and high-dose intravenous methylprednisolone was given to ophthalmopathy patients. A second multiplex PCR round built the libraries, followed by size selection and purification. Libraries were sequenced paired-end with 100 bp reads on an Illumina HiSeq2000. SOAPnuke was used to process the raw data, throwing out any read that contained adapters or uncalled bases, had a mean Phred below 15, or lacked an exact constant-primer or identifier match. High-quality paired reads were merged with COPE v1.2.5, and unique nucleotide sequences were defined as clonotypes. Clonotypes were aligned to IMGT TRBV, TRBD and TRBJ reference segments using MiTCR v1.1. The analysis included only V-J combinations with a frequency above 0.0001, which together covered roughly 99% of the repertoires. The TCS score was defined as the ratio of F50 (clonal expansion) to E x V (chaos), calculated using BLOSUM62-based TCRdist between CDR3 peptides within each V-J. Welch's t-statistics and random forest reduced approximately 520 V-J features to roughly 13, which were used in a naive Bayes classifier (R e1071). No statistical method was used to set the sample size in advance, and investigators knew the group allocation. According to the paper, TCR Vbeta CDR3 sequencing was carried out on about 140 peripheral blood samples, which came from fewer than 50 ophthalmopathy, around 75 hyperthyroidism and roughly 17 progressor patients.

The chain was built from TRBV7-9 and TRBJ1-5; a tentative D match to TRBD1 spans 6 bases. This TCR was sampled from a young man with Graves disease. Donor details come from another sample of the same person, matched by shared clones. This sample comprised peripheral blood mononuclear cells (PBMCs), obtained at new diagnosis, from a patient treated with antithyroid drugs. The encoded CDR3 is CASSHGQSNQPQHF. In nucleotides, the sequence is TGTGCCAGCAGCCACGGACAGAGCAATCAGCCCCAGCATTTT.